This TCR beta chain was obtained from a study of regulatory T cells in long-lasting Graves disease. Study details: The term persistent Graves' disease signified upward of 5 years on antithyroid drugs with positive TSH receptor antibodies.

The CDR3 is made up of 12 amino acids. The V and J ends lost 3 bases and 7 bases respectively, with 9 bases between them. From germline, CDR1 is SQVTM and CDR2 ANQGSEA. Time point of the sample: persistent/refractory GD, antithyroid drugs over 5 years with positive TRAb. The TCR library used RNA extracted from PBMCs. As collected, the peripheral blood samples measured roughly 10 milliliters each and went into EDTA tubes. Relying on iRepertoire HTBI primers and Arm-PCR of CDR3 regions, the team built TCR beta libraries. MiXCR, applied by TCRdb to the multiplex PCR reads, yields one record per CDR3 protein. The top ten hold more than 55% of the sample, which has under 350,000 distinct CDR3 sequences, roughly 21% seen once. This clonotype was recorded at least ten times.

Sample: peripheral blood mononuclear cells (PBMCs), taken when the disease was refractory, from a patient treated with antithyroid drugs. This chain uses TRBV29-1 with TRBJ1-4, with D possibly TRBD1 on 5 matching bases. The receptor was derived from a female donor with Graves disease. The CDR3 loop is CSVEGGGEKLFF. The DNA for the CDR3 is TGCAGCGTTGAGGGGGGTGGTGAAAAACTGTTTTTT.